Below are 10 T cell receptor beta chains sequenced from a single sample in a study of blood T cell repertoires in COVID-19. Sequencing was performed with immunoSEQ multiplex PCR; in TCRdb, only in-frame clones are kept and a portion is missing. This table has 130,000 to 150,000 clones, around four fifths appearing once. The source material was peripheral blood. All receptors come from a woman aged 40-49 years with active or convalescent COVID-19.

This clone came up a few times. The chain employs TRBV29-1 and TRBJ2-7; 10 bases match TRBD2. The germline gives CDR1 SQVTM, CDR2 ANQGSEA. The CDR3 covers 14 residues. V lost 3 bases, J lost 5 bases, and 7 bases stayed unmatched. CDR3 sequence: CSVDGAGGRHEQYF. The CDR3, as DNA: TGCAGCGTTGACGGAGCGGGAGGGAGACACGAGCAGTACTTC.

The gene calls are TRBV3-1 (or the pseudogene TRBV3-2) and TRBJ1-1; D might be TRBD1 (6 bases). CDR3 length equals 15 residues. Germline assignment: CDR1 LGHDT and CDR2 YNNKEL (reference sequence). Between the trimmed V and J ends, which lost 4 bases and 3 bases, there was a span of 15 bases. The CDR3 region is CASSRIRGGHTEAFF. CDR3 DNA sequence: TGTGCCAGCAGCCGAATCAGGGGTGGTCACACTGAAGCTTTCTTT.

The chain employs TRBV2 and TRBJ1-6, with 11 bases matching TRBD1. CDR1 is SNHLY, CDR2 FYNNEI, per germline. The CDR3 contains 17 residues. Trimming removed 4 bases from V and 7 bases from J; junction bases left unmatched: 9. The CDR3 here is CASSVEYRDRGNSPLHF. The DNA for the CDR3 is TGTGCCAGCAGTGTGGAGTATCGGGACAGGGGGAATTCACCCCTCCACTTT.

The chain recombines TRBV6-2 or TRBV6-3 with TRBJ1-4, with D unresolved. Germline CDR1 MNHEY, CDR2 SVGEGT. With 4 bases removed from V and 3 bases from J, the gap between germline ends came to 12 bases. This CDR3 region has 15 residues. The CDR3 protein is CASSLRTGANEKLFF. The CDR3 coding sequence is TGTGCCAGCAGTTTGCGGACTGGAGCTAATGAAAAACTGTTTTTT.

The chain employs TRBV19 and TRBJ1-2, with 7 bases matching TRBD1. V shed 8 bases, J shed 8 bases, and the junction held 14 bases outside the gene matches. CDR1 is LNHDA, CDR2 SQIVND, per germline (reference sequence). This CDR3 has 14 residues. CDR3 DNA: TGTGCCAGTCTACGGGACAGCGACATGGAGGGCTACACCTTC. Translated, it gives CASLRDSDMEGYTF.

The chain employs TRBV19 and TRBJ2-3; D is possibly TRBD2 (6 bases). The germline V gene has CDR1 LNHDA and CDR2 SQIVND (reference sequence). Trimming removed 6 bases at V and 2 bases at J, with 9 bases between. The CDR3 is made up of 13 amino acids. In DNA form, the CDR3 reads TGTGCCAGTAGGGCTAGCGCCACAGATACGCAGTATTTT. It is translated as CASRASATDTQYF.

The genes are TRBV7-2 and TRBJ1-5; D is possibly TRBD1 (5 bases). This CDR3 has 16 residues. V was pared by 5 bases and J by 7 bases, with 21 bases between. Germline V gene sequence: CDR1 SGHTA, CDR2 FQGNSA. The DNA of the CDR3 is TGTGCCAGCAGCCTGGTGGGGCGTCCGGAAGGGCAGCCCCAGCATTTT. Its translation is CASSLVGRPEGQPQHF.

The V gene is TRBV24-1, the J gene TRBJ2-2, with D maybe TRBD1 (5 bases). The germline CDR1 and CDR2 sequences are KGHDR and SFDVKD. Trimming pared 9 bases from V and 5 bases from J, leaving 12 bases between. The CDR3 covers 13 residues. CDR3 amino acids: CATSDSSTGELFF. For the CDR3, the DNA is TGTGCCACCTCTGACAGTTCGACCGGGGAGCTGTTTTTT.

The genes are TRBV6-5 and TRBJ1-2; possible D gene TRBD1, 5 bases. V gave up 5 bases and J gave up 1 base, with 11 bases separating them. The germline CDR1 and CDR2 sequences are MNHEY and SVGAGI. The CDR3 consists of 14 residues. As DNA, the CDR3 is TGTGCCAGCAGTACTTACAGGCTTAACTATGGCTACACCTTC. Protein: CASSTYRLNYGYTF.

This clone was counted a single time. The V call is TRBV5-8, the J call TRBJ1-2, with no clear D. The V and J ends lost 6 bases and 6 bases respectively, with 15 bases between them. Germline CDR1 reads SGHTS; CDR2 reads YDEGEE. This CDR3 has 13 residues. This CDR3 reads CASTLIRVNGYTF. The CDR3 DNA follows: TGTGCCAGCACCCTGATCCGGGTAAATGGCTACACCTTC.